One sample yielded the 27 T cell receptor beta chains listed below, sequenced in a study of T cell repertoires in cytomegalovirus infection. TCRdb passed the reads through MiXCR, listing each CDR3 protein once. The sample contains around 360,000 distinct CDR3 sequences, roughly 36% of which appear only once. Their recognized antigens are unknown. This sample comprised cultured PBMCs, obtained from culture after CMV antigen stimulation. These receptors all stem from a human donor in good health (CMV status not recorded). Some clones in this sample may be carry-over from other donors' samples.

J is TRBJ2-7 and V is TRBV29-1; the D gene is possibly TRBD1 (5 bases). V was shortened by 0 bases and J by 2 bases, with 17 bases between the two germline ends. The CDR3 length is 16 residues. Germline CDR1 is SQVTM and CDR2 is ANQGSEA. In DNA, the CDR3 is TGCAGCGTTGAAGATCTTGGGGCGACCGGAACCTACGAGCAGTACGTC. It encodes CSVEDLGATGTYEQYV.

The sample holds a few counts of this clonotype. The chain combines TRBV5-1 with TRBJ1-2; D possibly corresponds to TRBD1 (5 bases). Per germline, CDR1 SGHRS and CDR2 YFSETQ. There are 14 residues in the CDR3. V was pared by 7 bases and J by 4 bases, with 17 bases between. For the CDR3, the DNA is TGCGCCAGCGGGTTTCCGGGGGGTGCCTATGGCTACACCTTC. As protein: CASGFPGGAYGYTF.

The chain employs TRBV6-2 or TRBV6-3 and TRBJ1-2; D may be TRBD1 (5 bases). The V gene lost 6 bases and the J gene lost 4 bases, with 21 bases spanning the gap. Germline lookup yields CDR1 MNHEY and CDR2 SVGEGT. The CDR3 sequence is 16 residues long. CDR3 in amino acids: CASRLTGAAAPYGYTF. CDR3 DNA sequence: TGTGCCAGCAGACTTACCGGGGCTGCCGCGCCCTATGGCTACACCTTC.

This clonotype was counted many times. This chain uses TRBV30 with TRBJ1-5, with D unclear. Between the trimmed V and J ends, which lost 0 bases and 4 bases, there was a span of 7 bases. The CDR3 loop spans 13 amino acids. Germline CDR1 is GTSNPN and CDR2 is SVGIG (reference sequence). The DNA for the CDR3 is TGTGCCTGGAGTGTAACGGGTAATCAGCCCCAGCATTTT. Protein product: CAWSVTGNQPQHF.

This clonotype was recorded many times. The chain combines TRBV12-3 or TRBV12-4 with TRBJ2-1; 7 positions agree with TRBD1. This CDR3 has 16 amino acids. V gave up 6 bases and J gave up 0 bases; unmatched junction bases: 8. CDR3 in amino acids: CASSPATGISYNEQFF. CDR3 DNA: TGTGCCAGCAGCCCCGCGACAGGGATCTCCTACAATGAGCAGTTCTTC.

This chain uses TRBV6-5 with TRBJ2-1; TRBD2 matches at 7 bases. CDR3 length equals 16 residues. Germline CDR1 is MNHEY and CDR2 is SVGAGI. V was clipped by 1 base and J by 0 bases; unmatched bases: 3. CDR3 residues: CASSYLAGSSYNEQFF. CDR3 DNA sequence: TGTGCCAGCAGTTACTTAGCGGGTAGCTCCTACAATGAGCAGTTCTTC.

This clonotype was seen ten or more times. The CDR3 here is CASSPGGRNTEAFF. For the CDR3, the DNA is TGTGCCAGCAGCCCAGGGGGAAGGAACACTGAAGCTTTCTTT. This chain links TRBV7-3 with TRBJ1-1; TRBD1 aligns across 7 bases. The trim removed 5 bases at V and 1 base at J, leaving 4 bases unmatched. Germline values: CDR1 SGHTA, CDR2 FQGTGA. The CDR3 spans 14 residues.

This clonotype was counted at least ten times. This sequence joins TRBV7-3 and TRBJ1-4; D not resolved. Germline V gives CDR1 SGHTA, CDR2 FQGTGA. This CDR3 is 14 amino acids long. V was cut by 5 bases and J by 7 bases, with 14 bases left in between. CDR3 bases: TGTGCCAGCAGCCATCGGAGGAGAAGTGAAAAACTGTTTTTT. It encodes CASSHRRRSEKLFF.

This rearrangement joins TRBV2 to TRBJ2-5; no reliable D call. This CDR3 comprises 14 residues. Germline CDR1 and CDR2: SNHLY and FYNNEI. V dropped 2 bases and J dropped 2 bases, with 9 bases sitting between them. CDR3 sequence reads: CASSEPIGQETQYF. The DNA of the CDR3 is TGTGCCAGCAGTGAACCTATAGGGCAAGAGACCCAGTACTTC.

This clonotype was observed a handful of times. CDR3 residues: CASSFQGAYTGELFF. For the CDR3, the DNA is TGCGCCAGCAGCTTCCAGGGGGCGTACACCGGGGAGCTGTTTTTT. The chain carries TRBV5-1 and TRBJ2-2; 8 bases match TRBD1. The CDR3 totals 15 residues. The trim removed 2 bases at V and 3 bases at J, leaving 3 bases unmatched. Germline V gene lookup returns CDR1 SGHRS and CDR2 YFSETQ. Complete variable domain (other parts from reference TRBV5-1 and TRBJ2-2): KAGVTQTPRYLIKTRGQQVTLSCSPISGHRSVSWYQQTPGQGLQFLFEYFSETQRNKGNFPGRFSGRQFSNSRSEMNVSTLELGDSALYLCASSFQGAYTGELFFGEGSRLTVL.

The chain couples TRBV7-2 to TRBJ2-2; no clear D. Germline-derived CDR1 and CDR2 are SGHTA and FQGNSA. Trimming stripped 2 bases from V and 7 bases from J, with 2 bases between. The CDR3 is 11 amino acids. CDR3 sequence (DNA): TGTGCCAGCAGCTTATACGGGGAGCTGTTTTTT. It yields the protein CASSLYGELFF.

The rearrangement links TRBV7-2 to TRBJ1-1, with unresolved D. The V end was cut by 5 bases, the J end by 4 bases, with 17 bases between. The germline CDR1 and CDR2 sequences are SGHTA and FQGNSA. This CDR3 is built from 15 residues. CDR3 loop: CASSPTFSGVTEAFF. In DNA, the CDR3 is TGTGCCAGCAGCCCTACTTTTAGTGGAGTCACTGAAGCTTTCTTT.

This clonotype was seen a few times. V usage is TRBV6-1 and J usage is TRBJ1-6, with D possibly being TRBD1 (5 bases). Trimming removed 2 bases at V and 14 bases at J, with 16 bases between. The V gene's germline CDR1 is MNHNS and CDR2 SASEGT. CDR3 size: 14 residues. CDR3 loop: CASSERGTEATLHF. CDR3 in DNA: TGTGCCAGCAGTGAACGGGGGACCGAGGCCACCCTCCACTTT.

The sample holds a few counts of this clonotype. V usage is TRBV6-6 and J usage is TRBJ2-7, with D possibly TRBD2 on 6 matching bases. The CDR3 length is 15 residues. The germline V and J ends were trimmed by 6 bases and 0 bases, with 15 bases remaining between them. Germline V gene sequence: CDR1 MNHNY, CDR2 SVGAGI (reference sequence). This CDR3 is CASRSGTFSSYEQYV. The CDR3 DNA is TGTGCCAGCAGGTCCGGGACTTTCAGCTCCTACGAGCAGTACGTC.

The rearrangement links TRBV6-2 or TRBV6-3 to TRBJ2-3, with 13 bases matching TRBD2. Trimming took 2 bases from V and 8 from J; bases not matched to a gene: 4. The CDR3 spans 15 residues. Germline V gene sequence: CDR1 MNHEY, CDR2 SVGEGT. The CDR3 loop reads CASSYGTSGVSTQYF. In DNA, the CDR3 is TGTGCCAGCAGTTACGGGACTAGCGGGGTTAGTACGCAGTATTTT.

The chain carries TRBV19 and TRBJ2-2; D might be TRBD2 (6 bases). Germline lookup yields CDR1 LNHDA and CDR2 SQIVND (reference sequence). The CDR3 covers 16 residues. The V end was cut by 4 bases, the J end by 4 bases, with 16 bases between. For the CDR3, the DNA is TGTGCCAGTAGTAATTTTATGGGACTGAGCACCGGGGAGCTGTTTTTT. Encoded protein: CASSNFMGLSTGELFF.

This clonotype was picked up many times. V is TRBV19 and J is TRBJ1-4; a weak D match, TRBD1 (6 bases). The germline V gene encodes CDR1 LNHDA and CDR2 SQIVND (reference sequence). This CDR3 is 18 amino acids long. Trimming left V 5 bases short and J 6 bases short, with 25 bases between. The CDR3 DNA sequence: TGTGCCAGTAGTTTACAGGGTCAAAGAAAGACGGGGTATGAAAAACTGTTTTTT. Its translation: CASSLQGQRKTGYEKLFF.

The V call is TRBV6-5, the J call TRBJ2-1; D is possibly TRBD1 (6 bases). Germline values: CDR1 MNHEY, CDR2 SVGAGI. The CDR3 is made up of 15 amino acids. The germline V and J ends were trimmed by 5 bases and 9 bases, with 20 bases remaining between them. DNA for the CDR3: TGTGCCAGCAGTCGATCCTCAACAGGGTACGGTGAGCAGTTCTTC. This codes for CASSRSSTGYGEQFF.

A single count supports this clonotype. The CDR3 DNA is TGTGCCAGCAGTTCAAGGCTAGCCCAGGATCTTCACTACAATGAGCAGTTCTTC. Encoded protein: CASSSRLAQDLHYNEQFF. The V call is TRBV12-3 or TRBV12-4, the J call TRBJ2-1, with a tentative D call TRBD2 (5 bases). Trimming stripped 4 bases from V and 3 bases from J, with 22 bases between. CDR3 length: 18 amino acids.

The V gene is TRBV19, the J gene TRBJ1-2; no clear D. Per the germline V gene, CDR1 is LNHDA and CDR2 is SQIVND (reference sequence). The germline V and J ends were trimmed by 7 bases and 8 bases, with 11 bases remaining between them. The CDR3 is 11 amino acids. DNA of the CDR3: TGTGCCAGTATGGAGAGGTGGGGCTACACCTTC. Translation gives CASMERWGYTF.

V and J are TRBV19 and TRBJ2-1; D gene unclear. This CDR3 comprises 16 residues. Trimming shortened V by 5 bases and J by 2 bases, and 16 bases separated the two germline ends. Germline CDR1 is LNHDA and CDR2 is SQIVND (reference sequence). The chain's CDR3 is CASSLEPFRTYNEQFF. The CDR3 DNA sequence: TGTGCCAGTAGTCTCGAACCCTTTCGGACCTACAATGAGCAGTTCTTC.

In its sample, this clonotype was seen many times. This chain links TRBV7-2 with TRBJ1-1; D uncertain. Trimming stripped 5 bases from V and 0 bases from J, with 19 bases between. Germline CDR1 reads SGHTA; CDR2 reads FQGNSA. This CDR3 contains 17 residues. CDR3 region: CASSLLAGVRMNTEAFF. The CDR3 nucleotides are TGTGCCAGCAGCCTCTTGGCAGGCGTCCGAATGAACACTGAAGCTTTCTTT.

V is TRBV20-1 and J is TRBJ2-7; TRBD2 matches 8 bases. V lost 0 bases, J lost 4 bases, and 8 bases stayed unmatched. The germline V gene encodes CDR1 DFQATT and CDR2 SNEGSKA (reference sequence). CDR3 size: 15 residues. CDR3 nucleotides: TGCAGTGCTAGAGAAGGACTAGCTTGGCGATACGAGCAGTACTTC. Protein: CSAREGLAWRYEQYF.

The genes are TRBV7-9 and TRBJ1-4; 9 nucleotides agree with TRBD1. This CDR3 comprises 15 residues. The V and J ends lost 5 bases and 6 bases, in that order; junction bases with no gene match: 7. The germline V gene has CDR1 SEHNR and CDR2 FQNEAQ (reference sequence). CDR3: CASSGPGQGDEKLFF. For the CDR3, the DNA is TGTGCCAGCAGCGGACCGGGACAGGGTGATGAAAAACTGTTTTTT.

V is TRBV11-2 and J is TRBJ2-1, with 8 bases aligning to TRBD1. Trimming at V came to 1 base and at J to 6 bases, leaving 8 bases not matched to a gene. The CDR3 consists of 16 residues. Germline assignment: CDR1 SGHAT and CDR2 FQNNGV. The CDR3 DNA reads as TGTGCCAGCAGCTTAGTTATCGGACAGGGTTTCAATGAGCAGTTCTTC. It yields the protein CASSLVIGQGFNEQFF. The full variable domain, completed using reference TRBV11-2 and TRBJ2-1, is EAGVAQSPRYKIIEKRQSVAFWCNPISGHATLYWYQQILGQGPKLLIQFQNNGVVDDSQLPKDRFSAERLKGVDSTLKIQPAKLEDSAVYLCASSLVIGQGFNEQFFGPGTRLTVL.

This clonotype has only a few counts. This rearrangement joins TRBV7-9 to TRBJ2-7; TRBD2 is a possible D gene (6 bases). V lost 0 bases, J lost 3 bases, and 15 bases lay in between. CDR3 size: 16 residues. Germline V gene data show CDR1 as SEHNR and CDR2 as FQNEAQ (reference sequence). The CDR3 region is CASSLAGGSAFYEQYF. The CDR3 bases are TGTGCCAGCAGCTTAGCGGGGGGTAGCGCCTTCTACGAGCAGTACTTC. The full variable domain, its missing parts supplied by reference TRBV7-9 and TRBJ2-7, is DTGVSQNPRHKITKRGQNVTFRCDPISEHNRLYWYRQTLGQGPEFLTYFQNEAQLEKSRLLSDRFSAERPKGSFSTLEIQRTEQGDSAMYLCASSLAGGSAFYEQYFGPGTRLTVT.

The table lists this clonotype with a few counts. This chain connects TRBV5-1 to TRBJ2-1; 9 positions agree with TRBD1. V was clipped by 0 bases and J by 10 bases; unmatched bases: 11. The V gene's germline CDR1 is SGHRS and CDR2 YFSETQ. The CDR3 sequence is 16 residues long. CDR3 nucleotides: TGCGCCAGCAGCTTGGGGTTGGGACAGGGCACGAACGAGCAGTTCTTC. This gives the protein CASSLGLGQGTNEQFF.